This T cell receptor (beta chain) was retrieved from a study of cytomegalovirus exposure and HLA in healthy donors. Study details: Researchers found that around 80% of about 400 genotyped donors fell within the Caucasian-associated ancestry cluster.

This CDR3 is built from 15 residues. Germline V gene data show CDR1 as MNHEY and CDR2 as SMNVEV (reference sequence). V dropped 2 bases and J dropped 6 bases, with 14 bases sitting between them. A multiplex PCR was run with 60 Vbeta primers and 13 Jbeta primers. The method was immunoSEQ multiplex PCR; TCRdb's version includes in-frame clones alone and lacks a portion of them. The repertoire consists of fewer than 90,000 clones, with over 60% occurring once and the leading ten covering about 7.4%. This clone showed up just once. The source of this sequence is a man in his forties in good health and CMV-seropositive. The sequencing input was PBMCs. The V call is TRBV27, the J call TRBJ2-1; D is perhaps TRBD2 (6 bases). The DNA of the CDR3 is TGTGCCAGCAGTTTAGGAAGCATCGGGAGCAATGAGCAGTTCTTC. It encodes CASSLGSIGSNEQFF.